Sequencing of this TCR beta chain was carried out in a study of T-cell memory formation after mild COVID-19 (dated by TCRdb to the early 2020s). Describing the broader study: TCR sequence clusters from the two donors were found to be largely donor specific. Longitudinal TCRalpha and TCRbeta repertoire sequencing tracked T-cell clones expanding and contracting after mild COVID-19 in two donors. Two young, previously healthy adult volunteers made up the cohort, one male and one female.

In this sample, this clonotype turned up a few times. This receptor's antigen is unknown. No qualities accompany the bases; no much larger clone lies one base away. Instrument used: Illumina NovaSeq 6000. TCRalpha and TCRbeta cDNA libraries were built by 5'RACE with constant-segment primers, adding sample barcodes and unique molecular identifiers. Trizol reagent was used to extract RNA from every sample. Libraries were amplified in two PCR steps, with a second sample barcode and Illumina TruSeq adapters added in the second step. Libraries were sequenced on an Illumina NovaSeq with 2 x 150 bp paired-end reads. The study's own analysis went as follows. The reads were demultiplexed and collapsed into UMI-guided consensus sequences using migec v1.2.7. Using mixcr v2.1.11, the UMI consensuses were aligned to TRA and TRB V and J templates and assembled into clonotypes. A clonotype was counted as expanded or contracted only when both edgeR and NoisET called the clonotype significant, with the noise models trained on biological replicates. For edgeR calls, a false discovery rate-adjusted p below 0.01 and a log2 fold-change threshold of 1 were applied. As an exploratory analysis of dynamics, PCA with hierarchical clustering was applied to max-normalized trajectories of the 1000 most abundant clonotypes. Separately sequenced CD4+ and CD8+ repertoires were used to assign a CD4 or CD8 phenotype to each responding clone. The public reads were quality trimmed at Q25 with fastp and then assembled into clones with MiXCR by TCRdb, keeping productive beta chains. All rows with the same CDR3 protein become a single entry with the most common DNA and genes. TCRdb's processing, not the study's, gives the V and J calls here. For this sample the table gives 90,000 to 120,000 distinct CDR3 sequences, of which approximately 15% were detected only once. 39% of the sample comes from the top ten.

The V end loses 1 base and the J end loses 3 bases, and a stretch of 6 bases separates them. The CDR3 sequence holds 13 residues, the cysteine and phenylalanine included. Just the 39-base CDR3 DNA is kept, in frame starting at base 1. The germline V gene (reference sequence) yields SEHNR for CDR1 and FQNEAQ for CDR2. The investigation overall reported the following: Clones contracting from day 15 to 85 had balanced CD4/CD8 phenotypes, while a second wave expanding from day 15 to 37 was biased towards CD4+. SARS-CoV-2 specificity was not confirmed for the second-wave clones peaking on day 37. Contracting CD4+ clones were located mainly in the CM and EM memory subsets, whereas CD8+ clones were found to be enriched in EMRA. The detection of some responding clones in pre-infection memory suggests that pre-existing cross-reactive memory T cells joined the SARS-CoV-2 response. The study included only a couple of mild cases, and larger cohorts that include severe cases with pre-infection samples were judged to be necessary.

Ficoll-Paque density gradient centrifugation was used to isolate PBMCs. Source material: PBMCs or a T cell subset sorted from them (not recorded which). The chain joins TRBV7-9 to TRBJ1-2; no D segment can be confidently identified. This TCR derives from a man between 18 and 35 years old who had mild COVID-19 (a few samples of this study predate the infection). The sample titles of this study are shuffled in the database, so cell type and time point are left out; the donor was told from shared clones. CDR3 region: CASSLGQDYGYTF. At the DNA level, the sequence is TGTGCCAGCAGCTTAGGTCAGGACTATGGCTACACCTTC.